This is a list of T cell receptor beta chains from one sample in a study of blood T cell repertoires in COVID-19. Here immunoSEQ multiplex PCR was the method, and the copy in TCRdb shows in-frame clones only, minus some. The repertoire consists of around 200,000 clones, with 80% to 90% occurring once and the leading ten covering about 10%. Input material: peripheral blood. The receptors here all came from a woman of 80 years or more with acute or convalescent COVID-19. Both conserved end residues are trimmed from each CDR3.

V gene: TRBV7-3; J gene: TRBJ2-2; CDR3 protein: ASSKGGGETGELF
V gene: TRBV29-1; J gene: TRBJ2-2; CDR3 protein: SVEITGARTGELF
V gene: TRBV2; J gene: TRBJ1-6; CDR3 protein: ASVQDNSPLH
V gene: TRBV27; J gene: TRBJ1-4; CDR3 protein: ASSLVAYTLGTNEKLF
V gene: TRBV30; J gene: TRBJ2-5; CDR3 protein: AWSFSGTSTRETQY
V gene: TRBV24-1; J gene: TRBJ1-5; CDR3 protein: ATGDRDSNQPQH
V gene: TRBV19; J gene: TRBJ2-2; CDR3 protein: ASSIPGGGELF
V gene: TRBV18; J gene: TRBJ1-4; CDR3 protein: ASSLRQGTNEKLF
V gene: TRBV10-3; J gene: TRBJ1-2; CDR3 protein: AISESSGVGYT
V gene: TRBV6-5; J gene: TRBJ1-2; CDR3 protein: ATTRSSRANYGYT
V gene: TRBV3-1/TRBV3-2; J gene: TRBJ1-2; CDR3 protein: ASSQALSGFSYGYT
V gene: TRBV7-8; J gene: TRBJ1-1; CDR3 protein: ASSLNVPGQGSTEAF
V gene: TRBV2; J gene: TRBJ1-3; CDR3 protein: ASTRHLNTIY
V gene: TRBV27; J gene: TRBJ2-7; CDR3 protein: ASSLSAGGPNGEQY
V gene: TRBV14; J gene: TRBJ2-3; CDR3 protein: ASSPRTDLTDTQY
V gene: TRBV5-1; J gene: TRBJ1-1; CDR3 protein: ASSLEGTGIDTEAF
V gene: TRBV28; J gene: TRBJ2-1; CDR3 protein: ASSYYGLAGKQSAYNEQF
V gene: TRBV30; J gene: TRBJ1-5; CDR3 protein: AWSGGRDQPQH
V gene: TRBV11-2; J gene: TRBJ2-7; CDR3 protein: ASSQGQGGYEQY
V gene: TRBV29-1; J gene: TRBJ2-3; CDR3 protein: SHPDGVTDTQY
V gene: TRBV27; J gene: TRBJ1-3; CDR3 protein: ASREDAAGNTIY
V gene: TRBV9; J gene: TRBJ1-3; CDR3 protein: ASGGDSGNTIY
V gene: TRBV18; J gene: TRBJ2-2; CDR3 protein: ASSALAPRISGELF
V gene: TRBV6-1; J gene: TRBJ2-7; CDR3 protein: ASSEAPGGSYEQY
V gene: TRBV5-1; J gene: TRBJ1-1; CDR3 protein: ASSLDTGMNTEAF